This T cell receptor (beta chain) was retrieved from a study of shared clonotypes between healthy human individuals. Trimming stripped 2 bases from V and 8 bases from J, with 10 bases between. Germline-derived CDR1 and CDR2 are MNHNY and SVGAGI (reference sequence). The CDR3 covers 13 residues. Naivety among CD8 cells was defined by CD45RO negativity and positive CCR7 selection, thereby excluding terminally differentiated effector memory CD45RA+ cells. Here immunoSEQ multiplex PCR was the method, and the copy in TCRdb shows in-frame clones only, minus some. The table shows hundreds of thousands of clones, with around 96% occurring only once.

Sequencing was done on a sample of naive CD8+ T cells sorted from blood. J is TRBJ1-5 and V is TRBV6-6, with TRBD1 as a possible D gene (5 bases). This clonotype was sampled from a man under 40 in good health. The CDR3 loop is CASSYAGGEPQHF. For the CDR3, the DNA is TGTGCCAGCAGTTACGCCGGAGGGGAGCCCCAGCATTTT.